This T cell receptor (beta chain) is from a study of CD8+ T cells in alopecia areata. Regarding the study as a whole: Uncertainty about whether baseline CD8+ expansion is linked to response remains, with one nonresponder. The study found tofacitinib significantly decreased scalp clonality and expanded CD8+ clones among the top 100. Scalp sample data also include resident alphabeta T cells from normal skin. Persistence of many expanded lesional clones was seen in scalp and blood during tofacitinib.

Extracted RNA was reverse transcribed, and the resulting cDNA served as sequencing template. TCRdb's table, derived via immunoSEQ multiplex PCR, lists solely in-frame clones and lacks some. Among 95,000 to 100,000 clones listed, about 64% were seen once. The CDR3 is 14 amino acids. Germline V lookup: CDR1 SNHLY, CDR2 FYNNEI. The junction had 5 bases not matched to a gene; V was cut back by 6 bases and J by 3 bases. As for treatment: oral pan-JAK inhibitor, 5-10 mg twice daily. Notes on this clone: Its specificity is not known.

This specimen consisted of CD8+ T cells sorted from blood, obtained at week 4, from a patient treated with tofacitinib. The clonotype originates from a human donor with alopecia areata. The chain combines TRBV2 with TRBJ2-3, with TRBD2 matching 8 bases. Here the CDR3 DNA reads TGTGCCAGCAGGACGGGGGGGCCGACAGATACGCAGTATTTT. Protein: CASRTGGPTDTQYF.